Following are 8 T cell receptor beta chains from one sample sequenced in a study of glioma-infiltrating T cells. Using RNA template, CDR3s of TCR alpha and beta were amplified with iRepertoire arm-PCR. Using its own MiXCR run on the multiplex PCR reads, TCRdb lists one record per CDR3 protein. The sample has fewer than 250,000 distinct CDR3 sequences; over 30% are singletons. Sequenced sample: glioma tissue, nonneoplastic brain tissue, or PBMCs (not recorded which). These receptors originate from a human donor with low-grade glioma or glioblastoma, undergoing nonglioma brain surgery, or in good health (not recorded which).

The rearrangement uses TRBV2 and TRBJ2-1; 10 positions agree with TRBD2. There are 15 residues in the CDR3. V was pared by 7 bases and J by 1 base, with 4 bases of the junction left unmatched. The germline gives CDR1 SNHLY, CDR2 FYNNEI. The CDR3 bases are TGTGCCAGCAATCCTAGCGGGGGTTCCTACAATGAGCAGTTCTTC. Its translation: CASNPSGGSYNEQFF.

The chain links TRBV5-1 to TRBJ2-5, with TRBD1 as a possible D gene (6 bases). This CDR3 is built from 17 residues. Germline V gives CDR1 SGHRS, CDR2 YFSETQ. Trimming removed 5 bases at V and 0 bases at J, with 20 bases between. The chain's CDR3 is CASSTGHPNLYQETQYF. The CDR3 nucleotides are TGCGCCAGCAGTACGGGACATCCCAATTTGTACCAAGAGACCCAGTACTTC. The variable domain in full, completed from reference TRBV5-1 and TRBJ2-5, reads KAGVTQTPRYLIKTRGQQVTLSCSPISGHRSVSWYQQTPGQGLQFLFEYFSETQRNKGNFPGRFSGRQFSNSRSEMNVSTLELGDSALYLCASSTGHPNLYQETQYFGPGTRLLVL.

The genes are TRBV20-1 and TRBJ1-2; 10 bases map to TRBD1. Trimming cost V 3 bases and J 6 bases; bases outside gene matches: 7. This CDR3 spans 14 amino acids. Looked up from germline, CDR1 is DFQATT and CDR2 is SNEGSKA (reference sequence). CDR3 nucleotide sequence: TGCAGTGCTAGCGGCGGACAGGGGGTCGATGGCTACACCTTC. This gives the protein CSASGGQGVDGYTF.

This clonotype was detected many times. The DNA of the CDR3 is TGCAGCGTTGAAGATCTTAGCTATGGCTACACCTTC. Protein product: CSVEDLSYGYTF. The genes are TRBV29-1 and TRBJ1-2; D remains ambiguous. The CDR3 is 12 amino acids. V lost 0 bases and J lost 4, with 6 bases in between. Per germline, CDR1 SQVTM and CDR2 ANQGSEA.

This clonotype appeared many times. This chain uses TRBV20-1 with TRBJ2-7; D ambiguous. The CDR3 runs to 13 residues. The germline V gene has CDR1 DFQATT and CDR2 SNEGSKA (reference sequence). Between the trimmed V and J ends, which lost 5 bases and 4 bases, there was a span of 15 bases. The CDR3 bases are TGCAGTGCTTCCAGGTCTGGGGTTTACGAGCAGTACTTC. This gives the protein CSASRSGVYEQYF.

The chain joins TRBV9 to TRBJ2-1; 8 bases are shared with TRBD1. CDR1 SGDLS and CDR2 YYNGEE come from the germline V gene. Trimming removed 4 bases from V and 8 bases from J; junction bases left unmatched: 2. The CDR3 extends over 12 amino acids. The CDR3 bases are TGTGCCAGCAGCACACAGGGGGATGAGCAGTTCTTC. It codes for CASSTQGDEQFF. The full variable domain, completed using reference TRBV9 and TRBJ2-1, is DSGVTQTPKHLITATGQRVTLRCSPRSGDLSVYWYQQSLDQGLQFLIQYYNGEERAKGNILERFSAQQFPDLHSELNLSSLELGDSALYFCASSTQGDEQFFGPGTRLTVL.

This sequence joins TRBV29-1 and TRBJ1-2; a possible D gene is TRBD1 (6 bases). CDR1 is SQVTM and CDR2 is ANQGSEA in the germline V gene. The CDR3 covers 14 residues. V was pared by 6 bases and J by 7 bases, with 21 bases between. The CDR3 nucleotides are TGCAGCGTGGGGGGGGGACGGGGGGCGGCTGGCTACACCTTC. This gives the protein CSVGGGRGAAGYTF. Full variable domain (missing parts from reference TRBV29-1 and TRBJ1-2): SAVISQKPSRDICQRGTSLTIQCQVDSQVTMMFWYRQQPGQSLTLIATANQGSEATYESGFVIDKFPISRPNLTFSTLTVSNMSPEDSSIYLCSVGGGRGAAGYTFGSGTRLTVV.

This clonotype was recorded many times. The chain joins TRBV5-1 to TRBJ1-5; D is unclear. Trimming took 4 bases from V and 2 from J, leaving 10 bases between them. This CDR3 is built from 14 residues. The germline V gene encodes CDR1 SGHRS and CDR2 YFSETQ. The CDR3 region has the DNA TGCGCCAGCAGCGGTGGGGAGGGCAATCAGCCCCAGCATTTT. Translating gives CASSGGEGNQPQHF.